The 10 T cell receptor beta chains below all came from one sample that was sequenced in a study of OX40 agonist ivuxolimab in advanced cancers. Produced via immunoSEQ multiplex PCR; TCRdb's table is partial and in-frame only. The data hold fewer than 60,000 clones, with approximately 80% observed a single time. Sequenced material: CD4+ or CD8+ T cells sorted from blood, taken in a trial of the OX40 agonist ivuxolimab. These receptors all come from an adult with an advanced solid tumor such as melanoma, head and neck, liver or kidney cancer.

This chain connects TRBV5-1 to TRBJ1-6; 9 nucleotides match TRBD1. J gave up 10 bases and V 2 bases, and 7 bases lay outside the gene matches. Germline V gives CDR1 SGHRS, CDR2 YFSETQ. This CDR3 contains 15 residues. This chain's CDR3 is CASSLQGALGSPLHF. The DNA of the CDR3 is TGCGCCAGCAGCTTACAGGGGGCTTTGGGGTCACCCCTCCACTTT.

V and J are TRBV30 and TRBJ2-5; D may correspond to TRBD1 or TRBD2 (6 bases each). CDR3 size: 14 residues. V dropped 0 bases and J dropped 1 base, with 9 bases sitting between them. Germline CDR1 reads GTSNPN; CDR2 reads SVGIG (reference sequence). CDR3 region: CAWSVGGSQETQYF. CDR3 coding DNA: TGTGCCTGGAGTGTAGGGGGGAGCCAAGAGACCCAGTACTTC. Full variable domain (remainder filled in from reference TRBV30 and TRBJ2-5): SQTIHQWPATLVQPVGSPLSLECTVEGTSNPNLYWYRQAAGRGLQLLFYSVGIGQISSEVPQNLSASRPQDRQFILSSKKLLLSDSGFYLCAWSVGGSQETQYFGPGTRLLVL.

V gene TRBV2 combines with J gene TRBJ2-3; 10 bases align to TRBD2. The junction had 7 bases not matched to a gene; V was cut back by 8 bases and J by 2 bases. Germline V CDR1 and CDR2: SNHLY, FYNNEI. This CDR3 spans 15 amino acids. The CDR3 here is CASPRTSGTTDTQYF. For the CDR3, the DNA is TGTGCCAGCCCTAGAACTAGCGGGACCACAGATACGCAGTATTTT.

The CDR3 coding sequence is TGCGCCAGCAGCTTGGGGAACGGGGAGACCCAGTACTTC. Translation: CASSLGNGETQYF. The chain recombines TRBV5-1 with TRBJ2-5; D uncertain. Trimming cost V 0 bases and J 5 bases, with 8 bases left between them. Germline-derived CDR1 and CDR2 are SGHRS and YFSETQ. There are 13 residues in the CDR3.

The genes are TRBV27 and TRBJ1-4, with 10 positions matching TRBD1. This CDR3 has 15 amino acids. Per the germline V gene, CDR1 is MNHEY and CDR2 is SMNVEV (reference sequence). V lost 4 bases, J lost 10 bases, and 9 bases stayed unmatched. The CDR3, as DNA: TGTGCCAGCAGTTCGCCGGGACAGGGGTTAATAAAACTGTTTTTT. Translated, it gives CASSSPGQGLIKLFF. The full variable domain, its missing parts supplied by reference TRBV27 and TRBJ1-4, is EAQVTQNPRYLITVTGKKLTVTCSQNMNHEYMSWYRQDPGLGLRQIYYSMNVEVTDKGDVPEGYKVSRKEKRNFPLILESPSPNQTSLYFCASSSPGQGLIKLFFGSGTQLSVL.

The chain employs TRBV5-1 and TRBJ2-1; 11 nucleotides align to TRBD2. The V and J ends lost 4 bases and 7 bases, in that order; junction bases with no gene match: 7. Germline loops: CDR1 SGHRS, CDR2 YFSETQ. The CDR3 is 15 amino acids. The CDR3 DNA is TGCGCCAGCAGCCCGTTAGCGGGAGGGCGGAATGAGCAGTTCTTC. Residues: CASSPLAGGRNEQFF.

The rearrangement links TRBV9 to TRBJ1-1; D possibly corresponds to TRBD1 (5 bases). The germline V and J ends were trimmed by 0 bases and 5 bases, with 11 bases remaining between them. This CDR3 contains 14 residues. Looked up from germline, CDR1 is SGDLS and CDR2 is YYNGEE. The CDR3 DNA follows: TGTGCCAGCAGCGTAGTCTCGGAGGGGACTGAAGCTTTCTTT. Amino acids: CASSVVSEGTEAFF.

Here the CDR3 reads CASSLDRADIQYF. CDR3 DNA: TGTGCCAGCAGCTTGGACAGGGCGGACATTCAGTACTTC. The chain links TRBV2 to TRBJ2-4; 8 bases line up with TRBD1. The V and J ends lost 6 bases and 8 bases, in that order; junction bases with no gene match: 6. The CDR3 runs to 13 residues. Per germline, CDR1 SNHLY and CDR2 FYNNEI.

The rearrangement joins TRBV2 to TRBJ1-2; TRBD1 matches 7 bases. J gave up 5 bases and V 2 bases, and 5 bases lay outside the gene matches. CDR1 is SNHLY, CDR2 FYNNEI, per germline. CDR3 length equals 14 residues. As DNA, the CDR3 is TGTGCCAGCAGTGAACAAGGACAGGTGTATGGCTACACCTTC. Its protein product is CASSEQGQVYGYTF.

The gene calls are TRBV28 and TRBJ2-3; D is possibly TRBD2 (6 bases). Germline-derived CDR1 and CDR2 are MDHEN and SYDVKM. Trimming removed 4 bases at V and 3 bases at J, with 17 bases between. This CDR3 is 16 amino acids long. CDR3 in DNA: TGTGCCAGCAGTTCCCCGACAGTCGGAGGGACAGATACGCAGTATTTT. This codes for CASSSPTVGGTDTQYF.